This T cell receptor beta chain derives from a study of shared clonotypes between healthy human individuals. About the research overall: Aged 18 to 49, the donors were a couple of women and three men.

CDR3 size: 12 residues. The germline V gene encodes CDR1 MNHEY and CDR2 SMNVEV (reference sequence). The V gene lost 3 bases and the J gene lost 7 bases, with 9 bases spanning the gap. This table comes from immunoSEQ multiplex PCR, and its TCRdb copy is limited to in-frame clones, with some not included. The sample has around 320,000 clones, about nine tenths seen once. A note on this clone: Antigen unknown.

Notes on the study in general: Shared across four donors were around 5% of the naive CD4 clonotypes. Richness estimates generally favored naive over memory subsets.

The rearrangement links TRBV27 to TRBJ2-5; D perhaps matches TRBD1 (5 bases). The receptor was isolated from a man younger than 35 in good health. Sample: memory CD8+ T cells sorted from blood. Subset: CD45RO+ cells pooled with CCR7-negative TemRA cells. The CDR3 DNA sequence: TGTGCCAGCAGTTTCCCCCAGGGGACCCAGTACTTC. This codes for CASSFPQGTQYF.